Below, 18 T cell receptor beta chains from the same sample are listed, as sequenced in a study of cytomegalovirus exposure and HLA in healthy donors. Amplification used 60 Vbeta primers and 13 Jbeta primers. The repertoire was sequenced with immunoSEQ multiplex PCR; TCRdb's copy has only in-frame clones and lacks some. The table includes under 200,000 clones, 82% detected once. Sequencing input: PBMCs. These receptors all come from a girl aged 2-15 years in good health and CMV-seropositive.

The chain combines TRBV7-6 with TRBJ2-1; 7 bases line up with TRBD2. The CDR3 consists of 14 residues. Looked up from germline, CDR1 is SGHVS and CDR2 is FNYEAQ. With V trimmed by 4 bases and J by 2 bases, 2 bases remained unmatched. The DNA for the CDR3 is TGTGCCAGCAGCTGGCGGGGGACCTACAATGAGCAGTTCTTC. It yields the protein CASSWRGTYNEQFF. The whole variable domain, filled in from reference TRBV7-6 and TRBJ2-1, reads GAGVSQSPRYKVTKRGQDVALRCDPISGHVSLYWYRQALGQGPEFLTYFNYEAQQDKSGLPNDRFSAERPEGSISTLTIQRTEQRDSAMYRCASSWRGTYNEQFFGPGTRLTVL.

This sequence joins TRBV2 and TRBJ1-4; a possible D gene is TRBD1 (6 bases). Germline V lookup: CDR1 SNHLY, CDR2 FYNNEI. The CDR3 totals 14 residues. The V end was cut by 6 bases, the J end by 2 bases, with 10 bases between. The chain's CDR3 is CASRLTGTNEKLFF. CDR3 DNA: TGTGCCAGCAGGCTTACAGGGACTAATGAAAAACTGTTTTTT. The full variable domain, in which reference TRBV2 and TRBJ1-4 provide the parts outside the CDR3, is EPEVTQTPSHQVTQMGQEVILRCVPISNHLYFYWYRQILGQKVEFLVSFYNNEISEKSEIFDDQFSVERPDGSNFTLKIRSTKLEDSAMYFCASRLTGTNEKLFFGSGTQLSVL.

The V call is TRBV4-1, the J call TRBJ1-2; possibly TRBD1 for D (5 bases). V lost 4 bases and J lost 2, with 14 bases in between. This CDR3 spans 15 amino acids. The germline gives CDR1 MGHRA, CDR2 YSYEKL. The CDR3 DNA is TGCGCCAGCAGCCTCTATGGGGCACGAAACTATGGCTACACCTTC. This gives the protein CASSLYGARNYGYTF.

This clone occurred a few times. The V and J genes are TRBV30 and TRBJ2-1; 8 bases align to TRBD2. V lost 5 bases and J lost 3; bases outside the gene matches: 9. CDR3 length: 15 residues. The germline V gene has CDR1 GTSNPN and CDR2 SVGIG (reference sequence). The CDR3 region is CAWQAGDLIYNEQFF. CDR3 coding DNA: TGTGCCTGGCAAGCGGGAGACCTCATCTACAATGAGCAGTTCTTC.

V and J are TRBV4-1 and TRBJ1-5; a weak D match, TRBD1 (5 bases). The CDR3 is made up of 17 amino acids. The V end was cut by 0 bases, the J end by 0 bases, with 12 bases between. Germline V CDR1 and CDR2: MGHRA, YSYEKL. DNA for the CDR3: TGCGCCAGCAGCCAAGATCGAACTGGGGCTAGCAATCAGCCCCAGCATTTT. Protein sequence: CASSQDRTGASNQPQHF.

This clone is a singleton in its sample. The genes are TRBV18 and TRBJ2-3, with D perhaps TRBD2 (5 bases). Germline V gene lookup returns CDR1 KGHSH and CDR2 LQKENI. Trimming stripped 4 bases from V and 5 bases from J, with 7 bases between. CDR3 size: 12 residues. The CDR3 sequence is CASSLLGDTQYF. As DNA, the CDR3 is TGTGCCAGCTCACTACTAGGAGATACGCAGTATTTT.

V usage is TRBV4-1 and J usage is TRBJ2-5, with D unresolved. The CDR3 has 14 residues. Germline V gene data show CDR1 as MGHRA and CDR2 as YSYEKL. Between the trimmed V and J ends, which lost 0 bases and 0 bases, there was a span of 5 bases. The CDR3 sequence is CASSQEQYQETQYF. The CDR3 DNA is TGCGCCAGCAGCCAAGAACAGTACCAAGAGACCCAGTACTTC.

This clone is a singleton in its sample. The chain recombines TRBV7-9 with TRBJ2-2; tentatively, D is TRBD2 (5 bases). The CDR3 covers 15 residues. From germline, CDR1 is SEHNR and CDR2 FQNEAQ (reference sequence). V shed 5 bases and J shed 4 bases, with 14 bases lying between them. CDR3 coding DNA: TGTGCCAGCAGCGCCCGGGATAGCTCCACCGGGGAGCTGTTTTTT. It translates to CASSARDSSTGELFF.

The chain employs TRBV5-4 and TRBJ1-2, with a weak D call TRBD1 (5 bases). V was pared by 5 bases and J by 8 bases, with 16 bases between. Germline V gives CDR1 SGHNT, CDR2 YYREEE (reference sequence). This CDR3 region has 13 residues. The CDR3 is CASRDQGYGGYTF. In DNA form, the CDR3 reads TGTGCCAGCAGGGACCAGGGTTACGGCGGCTACACCTTC.

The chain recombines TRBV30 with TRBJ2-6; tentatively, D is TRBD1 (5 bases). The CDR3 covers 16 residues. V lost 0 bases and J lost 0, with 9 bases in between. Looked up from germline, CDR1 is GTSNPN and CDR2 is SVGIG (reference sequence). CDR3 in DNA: TGTGCCTGGAGTGTCTCAGGGATCTCTGGGGCCAACGTCCTGACTTTC. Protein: CAWSVSGISGANVLTF.

The CDR3 DNA reads TGCGCCAGCAGCTCGGGGTCGACCTCCTACGAGCAGTACTTC. This gives the protein CASSSGSTSYEQYF. V usage is TRBV5-1 and J usage is TRBJ2-7; weak D call: TRBD2 (5 bases). Germline V gene sequence: CDR1 SGHRS, CDR2 YFSETQ. The CDR3 covers 14 residues. Between the trimmed V and J ends, which lost 3 bases and 0 bases, there was a span of 10 bases.

DNA for the CDR3: TGCAGCGTTAGGACAGGGGGGGCAGATACGCAGTATTTT. Amino acids: CSVRTGGADTQYF. The chain joins TRBV29-1 to TRBJ2-3; TRBD1 matches 10 bases. V trimming: 5 bases; J trimming: 4 bases; junction bases outside the gene matches: 3. This CDR3 contains 13 residues. The germline V gene encodes CDR1 SQVTM and CDR2 ANQGSEA.

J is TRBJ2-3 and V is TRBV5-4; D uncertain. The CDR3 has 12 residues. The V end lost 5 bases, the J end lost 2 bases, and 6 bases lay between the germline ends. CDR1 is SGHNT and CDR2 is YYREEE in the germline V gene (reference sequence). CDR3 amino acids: CASSILTDTQYF. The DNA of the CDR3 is TGTGCCAGCAGTATTCTCACAGATACGCAGTATTTT. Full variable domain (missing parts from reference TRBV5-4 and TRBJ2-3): ETGVTQSPTHLIKTRGQQVTLRCSSQSGHNTVSWYQQALGQGPQFIFQYYREEENGRGNFPPRFSGLQFPNYSSELNVNALELDDSALYLCASSILTDTQYFGPGTRLTVL.

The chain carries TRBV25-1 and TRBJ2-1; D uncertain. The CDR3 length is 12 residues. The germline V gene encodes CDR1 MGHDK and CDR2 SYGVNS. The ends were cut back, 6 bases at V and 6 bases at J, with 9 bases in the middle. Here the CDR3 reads CASSWRLNEQFF. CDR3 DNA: TGTGCCAGCAGCTGGAGACTCAATGAGCAGTTCTTC.

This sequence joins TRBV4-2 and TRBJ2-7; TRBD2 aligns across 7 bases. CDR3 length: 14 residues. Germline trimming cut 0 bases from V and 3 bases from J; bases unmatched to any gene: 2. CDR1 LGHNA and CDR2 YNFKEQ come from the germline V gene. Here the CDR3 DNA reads TGTGCCAGCAGCCAAGATCCTAGCGGCTACGAGCAGTACTTC. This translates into CASSQDPSGYEQYF.

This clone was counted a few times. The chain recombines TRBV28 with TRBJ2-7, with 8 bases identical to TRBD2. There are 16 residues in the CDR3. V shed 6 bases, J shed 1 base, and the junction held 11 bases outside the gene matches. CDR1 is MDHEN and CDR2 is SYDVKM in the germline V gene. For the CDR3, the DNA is TGTGCCAGCAGCTGGGCGGGGGTAGCGGGATCCTACGAGCAGTACTTC. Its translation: CASSWAGVAGSYEQYF.

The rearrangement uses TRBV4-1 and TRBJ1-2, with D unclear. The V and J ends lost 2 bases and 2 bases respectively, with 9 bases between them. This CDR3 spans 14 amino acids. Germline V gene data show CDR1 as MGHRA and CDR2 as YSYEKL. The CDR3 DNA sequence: TGCGCCAGCAGCCAACGTACAGCAAACTATGGCTACACCTTC. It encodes CASSQRTANYGYTF.

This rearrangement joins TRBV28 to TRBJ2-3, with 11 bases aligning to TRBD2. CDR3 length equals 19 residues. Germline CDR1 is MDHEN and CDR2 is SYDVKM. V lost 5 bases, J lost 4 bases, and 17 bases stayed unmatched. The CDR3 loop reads CASSPTKTSGEVGADTQYF. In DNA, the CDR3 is TGTGCCAGCAGTCCAACGAAGACTAGCGGGGAAGTAGGGGCAGATACGCAGTATTTT.